This T cell receptor beta chain came from a study of early T cells in non-severe SARS-CoV-2 infection. Background on the study: Sequencing of bulk RNA from unsorted whole blood was done, without chain pairing.

The CDR3 has 16 residues. The V and J ends lost 2 bases and 0 bases, in that order; junction bases with no gene match: 4. Looked up from germline, CDR1 is SGHRS and CDR2 is YFSETQ. Regarding this clonotype: The antigen remains unidentified.

Individual cDNA molecules were tagged with unique molecular identifiers, the study reported. TCRdb analysed the 5' RACE reads with MiXCR anew, one entry per CDR3 protein. This table holds around 53,000 distinct CDR3 sequences, 10% to 15% found once. Study results and limitations: CD4 and private specificities were missed by VDJdb matching, which favored anti-spike CD8 responses.

The J gene is TRBJ2-1, the V gene TRBV5-1; the match to TRBD2 covers 8 bases. The sequenced sample was whole blood. This receptor was identified in an adult who was a healthcare worker with PCR-confirmed SARS-CoV-2 infection or an uninfected control (not recorded which). The DNA of the CDR3 is TGCGCCAGCAGCTTAGCCCTAGCGGGCTCCTACAATGAGCAGTTCTTC. Encoded protein: CASSLALAGSYNEQFF.